The 19 T cell receptor beta chains below were found in one sample sequenced in a study of response to subunit inactivated influenza vaccine. Each CDR3 protein gets one entry after TCRdb re-called the RT-PCR reads with MiXCR. The sample carries 500,000 to 600,000 distinct CDR3 sequences, 6.5% to 8% recorded once. This specimen was PBMCs from blood, taken around 25 months after vaccination. The receptors originated from a man aged 50 to 69 who received an inactivated influenza vaccine.

The chain combines TRBV28 with TRBJ2-1, with 8 bases identical to TRBD1. Germline CDR1 and CDR2: MDHEN and SYDVKM. The CDR3 spans 16 residues. Germline trimming cut 6 bases from V and 0 bases from J; bases unmatched to any gene: 7. The chain's CDR3 is CASSSTGASSYNEQFF. CDR3 coding DNA: TGTGCCAGCAGCTCGACAGGGGCCAGCTCCTACAATGAGCAGTTCTTC.

This clonotype came up many times. The chain couples TRBV7-8 to TRBJ2-5; D is unresolved. CDR1 is SGHVS and CDR2 is FQNEAQ in the germline V gene. Between the trimmed V and J ends, which lost 0 bases and 0 bases, there was a span of 8 bases. The CDR3 totals 15 residues. CDR3 sequence (DNA): TGTGCCAGCAGCTTAGCGCAGGCGTACCAAGAGACCCAGTACTTC. Translated: CASSLAQAYQETQYF.

This clonotype appeared many times. The chain joins TRBV5-1 to TRBJ2-1, with 7 nucleotides matching TRBD1. The length of the CDR3 is 11 residues. CDR1 is SGHRS and CDR2 is YFSETQ in the germline V gene. V shed 4 bases, J shed 10 bases, and the junction held 2 bases outside the gene matches. CDR3 residues: CASSQDREQFF. DNA for the CDR3: TGCGCCAGCAGCCAGGACAGGGAGCAGTTCTTC.

This clonotype was observed at least ten times. The chain joins TRBV18 to TRBJ2-5; TRBD2 matches 9 bases. Losses at the gene ends were 2 bases for V and 4 bases for J; bases not matched to a gene: 8. This CDR3 spans 16 amino acids. In germline, CDR1 is KGHSH, CDR2 LQKENI. DNA for the CDR3: TGTGCCAGCTCACCAAGGAGGACTAGCGTGGGAGAGACCCAGTACTTC. Translating gives CASSPRRTSVGETQYF.

The CDR3 here is CAWSVDGHEQYF. In DNA, the CDR3 is TGTGCCTGGAGTGTAGACGGCCACGAGCAGTACTTC. The chain joins TRBV30 to TRBJ2-7; D gene unclear. There are 12 residues in the CDR3. The V end lost 0 bases, the J end lost 5 bases, and 8 bases lay between the germline ends. Germline assignment: CDR1 GTSNPN and CDR2 SVGIG (reference sequence).

The genes are TRBV7-2 and TRBJ2-3; D remains ambiguous. V was pared by 2 bases and J by 2 bases, with 14 bases between. Germline lookup yields CDR1 SGHTA and CDR2 FQGNSA. The length of the CDR3 is 16 residues. The CDR3, as DNA: TGTGCCAGCAGCTTAAACTGGCTAGGCGTCACAGATACGCAGTATTTT. This sequence encodes CASSLNWLGVTDTQYF.

There are a few counts of this clonotype. This chain connects TRBV7-2 to TRBJ2-4, with 7 bases lining up with TRBD1. The trim removed 1 base at V and 5 bases at J, leaving 8 bases unmatched. The CDR3 contains 16 residues. The germline gives CDR1 SGHTA, CDR2 FQGNSA. CDR3 loop: CASSLGRSRGQNIQYF. The CDR3 DNA is TGTGCCAGCAGCTTAGGTCGATCTAGGGGGCAAAACATTCAGTACTTC. Variable domain in full (rest from reference TRBV7-2 and TRBJ2-4): GAGVSQSPSNKVTEKGKDVELRCDPISGHTALYWYRQSLGQGLEFLIYFQGNSAPDKSGLPSDRFSAERTGGSVSTLTIQRTQQEDSAVYLCASSLGRSRGQNIQYFGAGTRLSVL.

This clonotype was found a few times. The chain is built from TRBV9 and TRBJ2-7; maybe TRBD1 (6 bases). CDR3 length equals 13 residues. Trimming removed 5 bases at V and 0 bases at J, with 9 bases between. The V gene's germline CDR1 is SGDLS and CDR2 YYNGEE. CDR3 residues: CASSGDNSYEQYF. The CDR3 DNA reads as TGTGCCAGCAGTGGGGACAACTCCTACGAGCAGTACTTC.

The genes are TRBV5-1 and TRBJ2-5; the D is unclear. V lost 0 bases and J lost 5, with 17 bases in between. Germline loops: CDR1 SGHRS, CDR2 YFSETQ. There are 16 residues in the CDR3. CDR3 sequence reads: CASSLGFDPGFETQYF. In nucleotides, the CDR3 is TGCGCCAGCAGCTTGGGGTTTGACCCGGGTTTTGAGACCCAGTACTTC.

This sequence joins TRBV5-5 and TRBJ1-1; D might be TRBD1 (6 bases). V shed 4 bases and J shed 5 bases, with 24 bases lying between them. Germline values: CDR1 SGHKS, CDR2 YYEKEE (reference sequence). The length of the CDR3 is 17 residues. The CDR3 DNA follows: TGTGCCAGCAGCCCTGGGGGCCCGGCCAGGGGTAATACTGAAGCTTTCTTT. Protein product: CASSPGGPARGNTEAFF.

This clonotype was seen more than once but under ten times. The chain uses TRBV30 and TRBJ1-5; the D is unclear. The CDR3 consists of 12 residues. Germline CDR1 and CDR2: GTSNPN and SVGIG (reference sequence). Deletions cut 1 base from V and 4 bases from J, with 5 bases between. CDR3 sequence reads: CAWSEGNQPQHF. In DNA form, the CDR3 reads TGTGCCTGGAGTGAAGGGAATCAGCCCCAGCATTTT.

This clonotype was found many times. This chain uses TRBV2 with TRBJ1-1; D is possibly TRBD1 (5 bases). The CDR3 is 9 residues long. The germline V gene encodes CDR1 SNHLY and CDR2 FYNNEI. As DNA, the CDR3 is TGTGCAACAGGCGCGGAAGCTTTCTTT. This gives the protein CATGAEAFF.

This clonotype was counted a few times. The chain combines TRBV15 with TRBJ2-3; 8 bases match TRBD2. The germline CDR1 and CDR2 sequences are LNHNV and YYDKDF (reference sequence). Trimming cost V 0 bases and J 6 bases; bases outside gene matches: 8. The CDR3 sequence is 16 residues long. The CDR3 coding sequence is TGTGCCACCAGCAGAGATCGGGTCGGGAGGGATGATACGCAGTATTTT. Translating it yields CATSRDRVGRDDTQYF.

This clonotype was seen many times. The chain carries TRBV20-1 and TRBJ2-7; 7 bases are shared with TRBD2. The CDR3 contains 14 residues. The germline gives CDR1 DFQATT, CDR2 SNEGSKA (reference sequence). V shed 4 bases, J shed 4 bases, and the junction held 10 bases outside the gene matches. Here the CDR3 reads CSATSGRGLYEQYF. CDR3 coding DNA: TGCAGTGCTACCTCGGGGCGGGGGTTATACGAGCAGTACTTC.

The chain employs TRBV7-6 and TRBJ2-3; D may be TRBD1 (6 bases). CDR1 and CDR2 from the germline V gene are SGHVS and FNYEAQ. The CDR3 loop spans 14 amino acids. Trimming shortened V by 5 bases and J by 6 bases, and 15 bases separated the two germline ends. The DNA for the CDR3 is TGTGCCAGCAGCGCTGGGGGCGAGTGGGATACGCAGTATTTT. Translating gives CASSAGGEWDTQYF.

The rearrangement joins TRBV10-3 to TRBJ2-5; maybe TRBD1 (6 bases). Germline loops: CDR1 ENHRY, CDR2 SYGVKD. The CDR3 consists of 15 residues. V was shortened by 8 bases and J by 1 base, with 17 bases between the two germline ends. CDR3 bases: TGTGCCATCGCTTTGAGCGAGGACAGCCAAGAGACCCAGTACTTC. Its translation: CAIALSEDSQETQYF.

This clonotype was counted at least ten times. This chain uses TRBV12-3 or TRBV12-4 with TRBJ2-2; 8 positions agree with TRBD1. The CDR3 is 16 residues long. Trimming took 5 bases from V and 6 from J; bases not matched to a gene: 11. For the CDR3, the DNA is TGTGCCAGCAGTCCAGGGGGGACAGGTGTCCCCGGGGAGCTGTTTTTT. This sequence encodes CASSPGGTGVPGELFF.

This clonotype was detected only a few times. This sequence joins TRBV20-1 and TRBJ1-5, with TRBD1 identical over 7 bases. This CDR3 spans 15 amino acids. With 5 bases clipped from V and 6 bases from J, the junction kept 13 bases outside the gene matches. Germline CDR1 is DFQATT and CDR2 is SNEGSKA (reference sequence). In nucleotides, the CDR3 is TGCAGTGCTGCCCCGGGAGGGGGCGGGGGTCAGCCCCAGCATTTT. Translation: CSAAPGGGGGQPQHF.

The sample holds a few counts of this clonotype. The chain has TRBV10-2 and TRBJ1-2; D is uncertain. Germline CDR1 and CDR2: WSHSY and SAAADI. V was cut by 0 bases and J by 4 bases, with 12 bases left in between. The CDR3 totals 15 residues. Here the CDR3 DNA reads TGCGCCAGCAGTGAGTCGAAGGACGGAGCCTATGGCTACACCTTC. Translated, it gives CASSESKDGAYGYTF.